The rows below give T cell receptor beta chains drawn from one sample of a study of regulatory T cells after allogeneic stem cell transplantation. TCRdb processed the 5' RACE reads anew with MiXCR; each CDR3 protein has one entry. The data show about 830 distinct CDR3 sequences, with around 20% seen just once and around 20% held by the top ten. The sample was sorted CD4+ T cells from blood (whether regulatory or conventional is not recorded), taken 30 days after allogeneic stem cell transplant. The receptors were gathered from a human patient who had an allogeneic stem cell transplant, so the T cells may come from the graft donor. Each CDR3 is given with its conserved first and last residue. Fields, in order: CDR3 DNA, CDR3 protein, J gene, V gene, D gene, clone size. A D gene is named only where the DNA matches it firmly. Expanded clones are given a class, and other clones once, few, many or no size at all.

DNA: TGTGCCAGCAGCACAACAGGGGGGAAGGATGAAAAACTGTTTTTT
CDR3: CASSTTGGKDEKLFF
J: TRBJ1-4
V: TRBV7-3
D: TRBD1
size: hyperexpanded

DNA: TGCAGCGTTGCAGACAGGGGCACACCTAACTATGGCTACACCTTC
CDR3: CSVADRGTPNYGYTF
J: TRBJ1-2
V: TRBV29-1
D: TRBD1
size: large

DNA: TGTGCCAGCAGTTACGGGACGGTCACTGAAGCTTTCTTT
CDR3: CASSYGTVTEAFF
J: TRBJ1-1
V: TRBV6-5
D: -
size: -

DNA: TGTGCCAGCAGTGCACCGGGGGCGAGAGATTCACCCCTCCACTTT
CDR3: CASSAPGARDSPLHF
J: TRBJ1-6
V: TRBV28
D: -
size: medium-sized

DNA: TGCGCCAGCAGCTCACTTGGGAGCACTGAAGCTTTCTTT
CDR3: CASSSLGSTEAFF
J: TRBJ1-1
V: TRBV5-1
D: -
size: few

DNA: TGTGCCAGTATGACACAGGGTGTGGCACCCCTCCACTTT
CDR3: CASMTQGVAPLHF
J: TRBJ1-6
V: TRBV19
D: -
size: -

DNA: TGTGCCTGGAGCGCCGAGACAGGACGGAGCAATCAGCCCCAGCATTTT
CDR3: CAWSAETGRSNQPQHF
J: TRBJ1-5
V: TRBV30
D: -
size: large

DNA: TGCAGTGCTAGAAATGCCCCTAGCACAGATACGCAGTATTTT
CDR3: CSARNAPSTDTQYF
J: TRBJ2-3
V: TRBV20-1
D: -
size: large

DNA: TGCAGCGCCGGGACACCTACTAACTATGGCTACACCTTC
CDR3: CSAGTPTNYGYTF
J: TRBJ1-2
V: TRBV29-1
D: -
size: -

DNA: TGCAGCGTTGAAGGGCGGGGGTTGACAGATACGCAGTATTTT
CDR3: CSVEGRGLTDTQYF
J: TRBJ2-3
V: TRBV29-1
D: TRBD2
size: few

DNA: TGTGCCAGCAGCGTAGCTAGCGGGGCCTCCCCCCAAGAGACCCAGTACTTC
CDR3: CASSVASGASPQETQYF
J: TRBJ2-5
V: TRBV7-6
D: TRBD2
size: -

DNA: TGTGCCAGCAGTTCCGGGGGCGGCTACGAGCAGTACTTC
CDR3: CASSSGGGYEQYF
J: TRBJ2-7
V: TRBV28
D: -
size: medium-sized

DNA: TGTGCCAGCAGTCAAAGCTCCTACGAGCAGTACTTC
CDR3: CASSQSSYEQYF
J: TRBJ2-7
V: TRBV3-1
D: -
size: medium-sized

DNA: TGTGCCGGCAGTTTCGACGGGACTAGCGGATACAATGAGCAGTTCTTC
CDR3: CAGSFDGTSGYNEQFF
J: TRBJ2-1
V: TRBV5-6
D: TRBD2
size: -

DNA: TGTGCCAGCAGTTTCCAGGGACAGGGGAAGAATCAGCCCCAGCATTTT
CDR3: CASSFQGQGKNQPQHF
J: TRBJ1-5
V: TRBV12-3/TRBV12-4
D: TRBD1
size: large

DNA: TGTGCCTGGAGTGCAAGGGGGACATGGCGGGAGCAGTTCTTC
CDR3: CAWSARGTWREQFF
J: TRBJ2-1
V: TRBV30
D: -
size: large

DNA: TGTGCCAGCAGCTTCCGAGGAATCAATCAGCCCCAGCATTTT
CDR3: CASSFRGINQPQHF
J: TRBJ1-5
V: TRBV7-2
D: -
size: medium-sized

DNA: TGCAGTGCTAGAGGGGACAGTGGCCCCTCCTACGAGCAGTACTTC
CDR3: CSARGDSGPSYEQYF
J: TRBJ2-7
V: TRBV20-1
D: TRBD1
size: few

DNA: TGCAGTGCTCCCTTACCCACACATGGAAACATTCAGTACTTC
CDR3: CSAPLPTHGNIQYF
J: TRBJ2-4
V: TRBV20-1
D: -
size: large

DNA: TGTGCCAGCAGTCGGACAGGAGCAACTAATGAAAAACTGTTTTTT
CDR3: CASSRTGATNEKLFF
J: TRBJ1-4
V: TRBV5-5
D: TRBD1
size: medium-sized